In this sample, the clone carrying this T cell receptor beta chain turned up a few times. As yet, its antigen is unknown. The source of the sample is a study of cytomegalovirus exposure and HLA in healthy donors. Overall study findings and caveats: In an earlier analysis, most TCR beta V segments were productive about 87% or about 30% of the time.

The PCR used 60 Vbeta and 13 Jbeta primers. Generated by immunoSEQ multiplex PCR, the TCRdb table keeps only in-frame clones and is missing some. The table lists some 150,000 clones, 79% of them singletons. Unrecorded immune exposures were likely, despite nominal health at sampling. Germline V gene lookup returns CDR1 SNHLY and CDR2 FYNNEI. The V end was cut by 3 bases, the J end by 14 bases, with 11 bases between. The CDR3 is made up of 12 amino acids. Sequencing used PBMCs. This clonotype was obtained from a woman aged 40 to 50 in good health and CMV-seropositive. The V gene is TRBV2, the J gene TRBJ1-6; tentative D call: TRBD1 (5 bases). The CDR3 nucleotides read TGTGCCAGCAGTGACGGGGGTAGGTCCCTCCACTTT. Residues: CASSDGGRSLHF. The full variable domain, its missing parts supplied by reference TRBV2 and TRBJ1-6, is EPEVTQTPSHQVTQMGQEVILRCVPISNHLYFYWYRQILGQKVEFLVSFYNNEISEKSEIFDDQFSVERPDGSNFTLKIRSTKLEDSAMYFCASSDGGRSLHFGNGTRLTVT.